This entry describes one TCR beta chain. The length of the CDR3 is 13 residues. CDR1 and CDR2 from the germline V gene are SEHNR and FQNEAQ (reference sequence). Trimming left V 6 bases short and J 4 bases short, with 10 bases between. This record belongs to a study of cytomegalovirus exposure and HLA in healthy donors. The PCR ran on 60 Vbeta and 13 Jbeta primers. Authors' processing steps: Unique TCR beta chains totaled 80 million to 100 million in a later count, with some 10 million of them shared. Measured with immunoSEQ multiplex PCR; TCRdb has only the in-frame clones, and not every one. V and J calls and clone size follow that table, whereas D and trimming were derived from the DNA. The sample lists around 150,000 clones; roughly 70% were seen once.

The V gene is TRBV7-9, the J gene TRBJ1-5, with a tentative D call TRBD1 (6 bases). The sequence came from a woman aged 40 to 49 in good health and CMV-seronegative. The sample consisted of PBMCs. CDR3 loop: CASSQQGNQPQHF. The CDR3 region has the DNA TGTGCCAGCAGTCAACAGGGTAATCAGCCCCAGCATTTT.